The clone carrying this T cell receptor (beta chain) appeared a few times. Its specificity is unknown. The CDR3 spans 13 residues. The V and J ends lost 4 bases and 5 bases respectively, with 14 bases between them. Germline-derived CDR1 and CDR2 are GTSNPN and SVGIG (reference sequence). These data originate in a study of cytotoxic CD8 clonotypes in ibrutinib-treated CLL. In the study overall: Mean per-sample yields comprised 255,043 productive templates and 94,082 productive rearrangements.

Overall study findings and caveats: At the start, clonality exceeded age-matched healthy donors and followed circulating CD8+ T-cell counts.

Here immunoSEQ multiplex PCR was the method, and the copy in TCRdb shows in-frame clones only, minus some. The sample yields some 300,000 clones, 80% seen once. The TCR comes from a human donor with chronic lymphocytic leukemia. The input for sequencing was PBMCs, taken before ibrutinib treatment. The chain has TRBV30 and TRBJ2-5; either TRBD1 or TRBD2 may fit D (6 bases each). The DNA of the CDR3 is TGTGCCTGGAATCCCGGGGGCTACGAGACCCAGTACTTC. Translated: CAWNPGGYETQYF.